This TCR beta chain is from a study of CXCR3-negative and CXCR3-positive naive CD8 T cells. Study outcomes and limitations: Memory cells diverged, while naive CXCR3-positive and CXCR3-negative cells had similar TRBV-TRBJ usage.

Germline CDR1 and CDR2: MNHNY and SVGAGI (reference sequence). This CDR3 spans 14 amino acids. To note about this clonotype: What it recognizes is unknown.

The libraries of TRB cDNA were prepared using 5' RACE with UMI labels. TCRdb re-called the 5' RACE reads and shows each CDR3 protein once, DNA omitted. The specimen's table records approximately 24,000 distinct CDR3 sequences. The chain carries TRBV6-6 and TRBJ1-2; TCRdb's D call of TRBD1 is untestable without DNA. This TCR was sampled from a human donor in good health. Some clones in this sample may be carry-over from other donors' samples. Source material: naive CXCR3- CD8+ T cells from blood. The sample's subset: CD45RO-CCR7+CD27+CD95- naive CD8+ T cells lacking CXCR3 (TNR3-). This chain's CDR3 is CASSYLGRGEGYTF.